This TCR beta chain emerged from a study of control samples from healthy donors and cancer patients. The CDR3 contains 15 residues. Trimming took off 3 bases at V and 0 bases at J, with 8 bases between the two ends. Germline CDR1 LNHDA, CDR2 SQIVND (reference sequence). TCRdb's table, derived via immunoSEQ multiplex PCR, lists solely in-frame clones and lacks some. Among roughly 120,000 clones listed, around 87% were seen once. The chain combines TRBV19 with TRBJ2-2; possibly TRBD1 for D (5 bases). The sequence was obtained from a man aged 25-45 years in good health. The sample consisted of blood. The CDR3 region has the DNA TGTGCCAGTAGTATTGACAGACCGAACACCGGGGAGCTGTTTTTT. Translated: CASSIDRPNTGELFF. Variable domain in full (rest from reference TRBV19 and TRBJ2-2): DGGITQSPKYLFRKEGQNVTLSCEQNLNHDAMYWYRQDPGQGLRLIYYSQIVNDFQKGDIAEGYSVSREKKESFPLTVTSAQKNPTAFYLCASSIDRPNTGELFFGEGSRLTVL.